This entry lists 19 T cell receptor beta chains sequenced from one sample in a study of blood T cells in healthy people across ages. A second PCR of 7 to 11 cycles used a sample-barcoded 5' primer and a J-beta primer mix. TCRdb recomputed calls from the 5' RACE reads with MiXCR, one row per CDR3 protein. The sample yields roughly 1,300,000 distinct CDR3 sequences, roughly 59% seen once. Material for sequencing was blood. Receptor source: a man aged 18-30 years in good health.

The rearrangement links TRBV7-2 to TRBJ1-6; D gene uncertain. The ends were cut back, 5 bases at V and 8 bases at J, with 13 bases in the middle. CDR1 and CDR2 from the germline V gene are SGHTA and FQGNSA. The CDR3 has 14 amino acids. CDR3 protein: CASSVQVGYSPLHF. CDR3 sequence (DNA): TGTGCCAGCAGCGTACAAGTGGGCTATTCACCCCTCCACTTT. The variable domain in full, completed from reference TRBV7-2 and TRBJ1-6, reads GAGVSQSPSNKVTEKGKDVELRCDPISGHTALYWYRQSLGQGLEFLIYFQGNSAPDKSGLPSDRFSAERTGGSVSTLTIQRTQQEDSAVYLCASSVQVGYSPLHFGNGTRLTVT.

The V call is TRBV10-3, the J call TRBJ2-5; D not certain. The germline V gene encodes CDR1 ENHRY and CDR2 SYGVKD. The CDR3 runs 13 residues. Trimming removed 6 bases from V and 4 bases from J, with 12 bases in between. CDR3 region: CAIRGDIGETQYF. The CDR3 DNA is TGTGCCATCAGAGGAGACATCGGAGAGACCCAGTACTTC.

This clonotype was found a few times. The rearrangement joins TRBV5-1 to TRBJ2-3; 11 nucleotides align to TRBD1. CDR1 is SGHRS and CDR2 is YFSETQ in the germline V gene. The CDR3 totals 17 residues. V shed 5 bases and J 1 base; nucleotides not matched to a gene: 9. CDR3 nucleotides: TGCGCCAGCAGTTCCTCAGAGGGACAGGGGGGCACAGATACGCAGTATTTT. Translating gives CASSSSEGQGGTDTQYF. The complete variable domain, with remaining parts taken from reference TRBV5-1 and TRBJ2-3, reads KAGVTQTPRYLIKTRGQQVTLSCSPISGHRSVSWYQQTPGQGLQFLFEYFSETQRNKGNFPGRFSGRQFSNSRSEMNVSTLELGDSALYLCASSSSEGQGGTDTQYFGPGTRLTVL.

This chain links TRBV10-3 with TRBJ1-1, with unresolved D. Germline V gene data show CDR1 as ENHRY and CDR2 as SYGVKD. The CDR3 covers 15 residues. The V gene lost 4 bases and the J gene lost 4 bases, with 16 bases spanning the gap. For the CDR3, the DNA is TGTGCCATCAGTGTAGGGTACTCCGGCACCACTGAAGCTTTCTTT. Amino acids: CAISVGYSGTTEAFF.

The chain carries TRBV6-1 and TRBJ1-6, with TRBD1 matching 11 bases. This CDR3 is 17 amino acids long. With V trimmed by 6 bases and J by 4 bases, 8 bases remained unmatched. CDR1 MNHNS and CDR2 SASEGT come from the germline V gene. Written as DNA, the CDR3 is TGTGCCAGCAGGCGGACAGGGGGCGGCGGTTATAATTCACCCCTCCACTTT. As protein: CASRRTGGGGYNSPLHF.

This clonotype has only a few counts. CDR3 nucleotides: TGTGCCAGCGGCCGCTCCCGGAACACTGAAGCTTTCTTT. Residues: CASGRSRNTEAFF. This sequence joins TRBV12-3 or TRBV12-4 and TRBJ1-1; D gene unclear. Deletions cut 8 bases from V and 1 base from J, with 11 bases between. The CDR3 length is 13 residues.

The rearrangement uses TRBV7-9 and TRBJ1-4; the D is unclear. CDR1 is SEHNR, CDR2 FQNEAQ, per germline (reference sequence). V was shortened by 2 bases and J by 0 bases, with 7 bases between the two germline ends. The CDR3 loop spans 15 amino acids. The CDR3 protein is CASSLLSATNEKLFF. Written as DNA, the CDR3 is TGTGCCAGCAGCTTACTGAGTGCAACTAATGAAAAACTGTTTTTT.

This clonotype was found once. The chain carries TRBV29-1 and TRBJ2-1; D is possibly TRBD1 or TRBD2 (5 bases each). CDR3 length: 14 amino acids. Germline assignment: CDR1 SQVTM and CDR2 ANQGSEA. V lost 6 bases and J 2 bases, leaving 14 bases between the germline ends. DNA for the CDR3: TGCAGCGTCACGATCGGGGCAACCTACAATGAGCAGTTCTTC. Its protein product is CSVTIGATYNEQFF.

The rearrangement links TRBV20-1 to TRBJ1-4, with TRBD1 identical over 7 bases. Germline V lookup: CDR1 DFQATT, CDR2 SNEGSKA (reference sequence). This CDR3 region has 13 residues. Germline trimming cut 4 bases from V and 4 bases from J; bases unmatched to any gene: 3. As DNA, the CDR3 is TGCAGTGCTAACCAGGGGGTTAATGAAAAACTGTTTTTT. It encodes CSANQGVNEKLFF.

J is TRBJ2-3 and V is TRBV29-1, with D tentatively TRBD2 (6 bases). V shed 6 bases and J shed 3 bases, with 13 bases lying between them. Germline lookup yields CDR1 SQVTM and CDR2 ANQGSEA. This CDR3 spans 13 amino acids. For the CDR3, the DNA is TGCAGCGTCGTATGGAGGGAAACAGATACGCAGTATTTT. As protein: CSVVWRETDTQYF.

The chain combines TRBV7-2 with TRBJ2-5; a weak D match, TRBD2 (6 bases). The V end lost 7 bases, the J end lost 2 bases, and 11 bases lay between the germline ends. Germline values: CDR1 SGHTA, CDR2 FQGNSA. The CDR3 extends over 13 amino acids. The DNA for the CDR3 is TGTGCCAGCAATTGGGGGGTACAAGAGACCCAGTACTTC. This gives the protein CASNWGVQETQYF.

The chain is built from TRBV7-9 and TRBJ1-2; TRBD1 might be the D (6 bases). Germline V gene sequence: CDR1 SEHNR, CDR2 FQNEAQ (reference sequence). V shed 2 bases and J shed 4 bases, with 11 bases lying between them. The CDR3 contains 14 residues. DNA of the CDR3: TGTGCCAGCAGCTTATGGGACACAGGCTATGGCTACACCTTC. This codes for CASSLWDTGYGYTF.

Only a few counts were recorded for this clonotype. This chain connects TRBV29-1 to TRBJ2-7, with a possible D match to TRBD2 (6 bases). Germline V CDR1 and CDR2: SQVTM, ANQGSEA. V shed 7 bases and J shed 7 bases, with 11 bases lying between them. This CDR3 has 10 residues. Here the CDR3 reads CSGGGVEQYF. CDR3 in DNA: TGCAGCGGTGGCGGGGTGGAGCAGTACTTC.

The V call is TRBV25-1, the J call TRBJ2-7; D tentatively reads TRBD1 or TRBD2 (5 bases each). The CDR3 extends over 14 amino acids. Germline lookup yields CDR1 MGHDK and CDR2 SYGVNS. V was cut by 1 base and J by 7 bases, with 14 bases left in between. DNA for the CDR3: TGTGCCAGCAGTGAATTTGGGGGAGTCGCGGAGCAGTACTTC. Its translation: CASSEFGGVAEQYF.

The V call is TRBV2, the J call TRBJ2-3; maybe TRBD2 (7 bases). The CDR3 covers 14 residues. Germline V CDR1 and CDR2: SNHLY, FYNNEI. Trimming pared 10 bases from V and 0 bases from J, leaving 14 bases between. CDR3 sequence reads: CATPRGGSTDTQYF. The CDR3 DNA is TGTGCCACCCCCAGGGGAGGGAGCACAGATACGCAGTATTTT. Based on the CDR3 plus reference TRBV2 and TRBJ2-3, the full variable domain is EPEVTQTPSHQVTQMGQEVILRCVPISNHLYFYWYRQILGQKVEFLVSFYNNEISEKSEIFDDQFSVERPDGSNFTLKIRSTKLEDSAMYFCATPRGGSTDTQYFGPGTRLTVL.

Here the CDR3 reads CASSRTWGEQYF. The CDR3 DNA is TGTGCCAGCAGCCGAACGTGGGGCGAGCAGTACTTC. V and J are TRBV7-2 and TRBJ2-5; the D is unclear. The J call may be in error: the DNA end matches TRBJ2-7 better. CDR1 and CDR2 (germline): SGHTA, FQGNSA. The CDR3 totals 12 residues.

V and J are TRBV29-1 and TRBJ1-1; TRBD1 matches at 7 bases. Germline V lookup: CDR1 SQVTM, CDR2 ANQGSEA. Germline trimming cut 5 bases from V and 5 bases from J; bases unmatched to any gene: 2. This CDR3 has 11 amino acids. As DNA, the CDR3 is TGCAGCGTTAGCAGGGGGACTGAAGCTTTCTTT. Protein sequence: CSVSRGTEAFF.

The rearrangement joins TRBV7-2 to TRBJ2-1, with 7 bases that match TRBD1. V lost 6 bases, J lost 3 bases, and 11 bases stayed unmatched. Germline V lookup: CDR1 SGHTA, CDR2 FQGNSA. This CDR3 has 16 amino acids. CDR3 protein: CASSDLGTVRYNEQFF. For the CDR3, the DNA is TGTGCCAGCAGTGATCTCGGGACAGTACGCTACAATGAGCAGTTCTTC.

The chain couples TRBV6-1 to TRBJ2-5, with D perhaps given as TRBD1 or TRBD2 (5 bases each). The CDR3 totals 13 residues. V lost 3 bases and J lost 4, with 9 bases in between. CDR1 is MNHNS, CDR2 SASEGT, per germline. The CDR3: CASSDRESETQYF. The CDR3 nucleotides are TGTGCCAGCAGTGACAGGGAGTCAGAGACCCAGTACTTC.